This T cell receptor beta chain is drawn from a study of T-cell reconstitution after alpha-beta-depleted transplantation in children. A note on this clonotype: Its antigen is undetermined.

The CDR3 loop spans 16 amino acids. V was shortened by 4 bases and J by 1 base, with 16 bases between the two germline ends. From germline, CDR1 is SGHRS and CDR2 YFSETQ. Broader study findings: Newly produced T cells mostly accounted for T-cell counts and diversity one year post-transplant. Surviving recipient T cells and thymic progenitors produced the high day-60 TCRbeta diversity seen in some patients. Reportedly, only several hundred clones from non-depleted graft cells drove alpha-beta T-cell counts at about two months.

The library targeted TCRbeta and was prepared with unique molecular identifiers. Using its own MiXCR run on the PCR reads, TCRdb lists one record per CDR3 protein. Of approximately 980,000 distinct CDR3 sequences listed, about 29% are singletons. The sequence was obtained from a boy less than two years old who had a stem cell transplant for SCID, so the T cells may come from the graft donor. The chain recombines TRBV5-1 with TRBJ2-3; D is perhaps TRBD1 or TRBD2 (5 bases each). The sample consisted of PBMCs, mostly from graft donor cells, taken 360 days after TCRalphabeta/CD19-depleted stem cell transplant. CDR3 amino acids: CASSLYGAPGTDTQYF. In DNA form, the CDR3 reads TGCGCCAGCAGCCTTTACGGGGCGCCCGGCACAGATACGCAGTATTTT.